This T cell receptor (beta chain) originates from a study of T cell clonality in common variable immunodeficiency. Reduced serum IgG, IgA and/or IgM plus specific antibody deficiency defined CVID. Worth noting for this clone: Its antigen is as yet unknown. The CDR3 end is not reached by the read, which stops 3 residues before it; the germline J gene fills it in.

Equal genomic DNA amounts from CVID and control samples were sequenced. TCRdb's copy holds only in-frame clones and misses some; the assay was immunoSEQ multiplex PCR. Recorded here are roughly 13,000 clones, with no singletons, and the ten leading clones hold roughly 8.1%. Findings and limits, study-wide: CVID subjects had higher TCRbeta clonality than healthy controls, most marked in about a third. Common variable immunodeficiency TCR beta sequences reportedly had fewer deletions and N-nucleotide insertions. Repertoire-complication correlations in CVID were limited by patient heterogeneity.

Germline V gives CDR1 SGHTA, CDR2 FQGNSA. Germline trimming cut 4 bases from V and 4 bases from J; bases unmatched to any gene: 6. CDR3 length equals 15 residues. The sequence was obtained from a human donor with common variable immunodeficiency. Sequencing input: peripheral blood mononuclear cells. V gene TRBV7-2 combines with J gene TRBJ2-1; 8 positions match TRBD2. The covered CDR3 bases are TGTGCCAGCAGCTCCACTAGCGGACAATACAATGAG. It is translated as CASSSTSGQYNE. The complete CDR3 sequence is CASSSTSGQYNEQFF.